This is a list of T cell receptor beta chains from one sample in a study of blood T cell repertoires in COVID-19. TCRdb keeps only in-frame clones here, not all; method: immunoSEQ multiplex PCR. This table holds tens of thousands of clones, approximately 78% found once. Sequenced: peripheral blood. All receptors come from a human donor in a cohort sampled during active or convalescent COVID-19. The CDR3 runs from the conserved cysteine through the conserved F or W. A D gene is named only where the DNA matches it firmly. Rows give clone size only sometimes, using once, few, many, or a class for an expanded clone.

TRBV27	.	.	TRBJ2-7	CASSLSSGSYEQYF	TGTGCCAGCAGTTTATCATCGGGTAGCTACGAGCAGTACTTC
TRBV4-1	few	.	TRBJ1-1	CASSQGVQLGRPEAFF	TGCGCCAGCAGCCAAGGGGTACAGTTGGGTCGACCTGAAGCTTTCTTT
TRBV19	once	TRBD1	TRBJ2-2	CASGQDRGFRPFF	TGTGCCAGTGGACAGGACAGGGGCTTCCGTCCGTTTTTT
TRBV7-2	.	.	TRBJ2-5	CASSLAFSTETQYF	TGTGCCAGCAGCTTAGCGTTTAGCACAGAGACCCAGTACTTC
TRBV4-3	.	TRBD1	TRBJ2-7	CASSQEWDRSYEQYF	TGCGCCAGCAGCCAAGAATGGGACAGGTCCTACGAGCAGTACTTC
TRBV19	.	TRBD1	TRBJ1-2	CASSQTTGARGYTF	TGTGCCAGTAGTCAAACGACAGGGGCCAGAGGCTACACCTTC
TRBV7-9	once	TRBD1	TRBJ2-3	CASTKQGAIPDTQYF	TGTGCCAGCACCAAACAGGGGGCCATCCCAGATACGCAGTATTTT
TRBV6-1	.	TRBD1	TRBJ1-4	CASSEATGLATNEKLFF	TGTGCCAGCAGTGAAGCGACAGGGCTTGCAACTAATGAAAAACTGTTTTTT
TRBV12-3/TRBV12-4	.	.	TRBJ2-3	CASSASGSTQYF	TGTGCCAGCAGCGCGTCCGGGAGTACGCAGTATTTT
TRBV12-5	.	TRBD1	TRBJ2-2	CASGVGTGRQGGELFF	TGTGCTAGTGGTGTCGGGACAGGGAGGCAAGGCGGGGAGCTGTTTTTT
TRBV6-2/TRBV6-3	.	.	TRBJ2-1	CASSYEAVVSSYNEQFF	TGTGCCAGCAGTTACGAGGCGGTTGTTAGCTCCTACAATGAGCAGTTCTTC
TRBV7-2	.	.	TRBJ2-6	CASSQYQTGANVLTF	TGTGCCAGCAGCCAGTATCAAACTGGGGCCAACGTCCTGACTTTC
TRBV3-1/TRBV3-2	.	.	TRBJ2-2	CASSQENFENTGELFF	TGTGCCAGCAGCCAAGAAAACTTTGAAAACACCGGGGAGCTGTTTTTT
TRBV19	.	.	TRBJ2-1	CASSSRDFPSYNEQFF	TGTGCCAGTAGTAGCAGGGACTTCCCCTCCTACAATGAGCAGTTCTTC
TRBV7-9	.	.	TRBJ1-1	CASSLDSGRGNTEAFF	TGTGCCAGCAGCTTAGACTCAGGCAGGGGGAACACTGAAGCTTTCTTT
TRBV5-1	.	.	TRBJ2-5	CASSLERQETQYF	TGCGCCAGCAGCTTGGAGCGACAAGAGACCCAGTACTTC
TRBV6-6	few	.	TRBJ1-2	CASSSQTNYGYTF	TGTGCCAGCAGCTCCCAGACTAACTATGGCTACACCTTC
TRBV19	.	TRBD1	TRBJ1-1	CASSPRQDRAEAFF	TGTGCCAGTAGTCCTCGACAGGACAGGGCTGAAGCTTTCTTT
TRBV14	.	.	TRBJ1-3	CASSQELLTGNTIYF	TGTGCCAGCAGCCAAGAACTCCTTACTGGAAACACCATATATTTT
TRBV29-1	.	.	TRBJ2-7	CSVAGGISYEQYF	TGCAGCGTTGCCGGAGGGATCTCCTACGAGCAGTACTTC
TRBV7-9	many	TRBD1	TRBJ1-3	CASSLVQGSGNTIYF	TGTGCCAGCAGCTTGGTACAGGGGTCTGGAAACACCATATATTTT
TRBV15	.	.	TRBJ1-1	CATSRDRSREAFF	TGTGCCACCAGCAGAGATCGGAGTAGGGAGGCTTTCTTT
TRBV4-2	.	TRBD2	TRBJ2-1	CASSQEPSGGYNEQFF	TGTGCCAGCAGCCAAGAACCCAGCGGGGGTTACAATGAGCAGTTCTTC
TRBV19	.	.	TRBJ2-5	CASSIGGGGGETQYF	TGTGCCAGTAGTATAGGTGGGGGAGGAGGAGAGACCCAGTACTTC
TRBV6-5	.	TRBD1	TRBJ2-5	CASSRTGGSQTQYF	TGTGCCAGCAGTAGGACAGGGGGCTCACAGACCCAGTACTTC
TRBV15	once	TRBD1	TRBJ1-2	CATKMFQGGGYTF	TGTGCCACCAAAATGTTCCAGGGGGGTGGCTACACCTTC
TRBV5-1	.	.	TRBJ2-4	CASSLGGLASAKNIQYF	TGCGCCAGCAGCTTGGGAGGTCTAGCGTCAGCCAAAAACATTCAGTACTTC
TRBV27	few	TRBD2	TRBJ2-2	CATLAGTNTGELFF	TGTGCCACCTTAGCGGGGACCAACACCGGGGAGCTGTTTTTT
TRBV6-2/TRBV6-3	.	TRBD2	TRBJ2-4	CASSYSTSGGRNIQYF	TGTGCCAGCAGTTACTCGACTAGCGGGGGCCGAAACATTCAGTACTTC
TRBV11-2	.	TRBD1	TRBJ2-2	CASSLGPGQGRTGELFF	TGTGCCAGCAGCTTGGGACCGGGACAGGGAAGGACCGGGGAGCTGTTTTTT
TRBV9	.	.	TRBJ1-2	CASSEDSSPRYGYTF	TGTGCCAGCAGCGAGGACTCCTCCCCGCGGTATGGCTACACCTTC